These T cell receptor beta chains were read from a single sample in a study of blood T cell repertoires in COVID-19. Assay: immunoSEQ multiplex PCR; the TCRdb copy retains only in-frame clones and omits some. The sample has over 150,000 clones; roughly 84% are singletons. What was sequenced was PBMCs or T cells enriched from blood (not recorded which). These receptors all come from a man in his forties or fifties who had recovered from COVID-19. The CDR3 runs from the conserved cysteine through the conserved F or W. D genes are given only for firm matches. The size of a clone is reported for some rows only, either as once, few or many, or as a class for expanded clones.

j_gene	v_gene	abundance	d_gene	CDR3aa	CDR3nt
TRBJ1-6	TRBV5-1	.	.	CASSPRGSYNSPLHF	TGCGCCAGCAGCCCCCGGGGCTCCTATAATTCACCCCTCCACTTT
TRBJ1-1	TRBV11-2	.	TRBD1	CASSLGTGERAFF	TGTGCCAGCAGCTTAGGGACAGGGGAGCGAGCTTTCTTT
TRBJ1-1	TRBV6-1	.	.	CASSEYQANTEAFF	TGTGCCAGCAGTGAGTACCAGGCAAACACTGAAGCTTTCTTT
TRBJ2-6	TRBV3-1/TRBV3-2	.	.	CASSYDRWGAGANVLTF	TGTGCCAGCAGCTACGACCGGTGGGGAGCTGGGGCCAACGTCCTGACTTTC
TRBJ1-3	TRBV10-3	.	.	CAITGGLYSGNTIYF	TGTGCCATCACGGGGGGCTTATACTCTGGAAACACCATATATTTT
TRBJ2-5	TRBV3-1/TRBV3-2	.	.	CASSQETSYRAIQETQYF	TGTGCCAGCAGCCAAGAAACTAGCTACCGGGCCATCCAAGAGACCCAGTACTTC
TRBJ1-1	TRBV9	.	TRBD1	CASSAGGQLVSGAFF	TGTGCCAGCAGCGCCGGGGGACAGCTAGTTTCCGGGGCTTTCTTT
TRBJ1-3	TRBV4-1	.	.	CASSQEGQSGSGNTIYF	TGCGCCAGCAGCCAAGAGGGGCAGTCGGGCTCTGGAAACACCATATATTTT
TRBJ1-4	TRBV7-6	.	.	CASSLAASRQELNEKLFF	TGTGCCAGCAGCTTAGCGGCCTCTCGACAGGAGCTTAATGAAAAACTGTTTTTT
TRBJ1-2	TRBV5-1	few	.	CASSLGSGDGYTF	TGCGCCAGCAGCTTGGGGTCCGGGGATGGCTACACCTTC
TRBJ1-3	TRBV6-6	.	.	CASTQKESGNTIYF	TGTGCCAGCACCCAGAAGGAGTCTGGAAACACCATATATTTT
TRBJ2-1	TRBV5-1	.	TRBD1	CASSEGANNEQFF	TGCGCCAGCAGCGAGGGGGCTAACAATGAGCAGTTCTTC
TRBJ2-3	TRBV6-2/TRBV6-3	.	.	CASSYSMSADQGHTDTQYF	TGTGCCAGCAGTTACTCGATGAGCGCAGACCAGGGTCACACAGATACGCAGTATTTT
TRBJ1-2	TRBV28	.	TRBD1	CASSATGINYGYTF	TGTGCCAGCAGTGCGACAGGGATCAACTATGGCTACACCTTC
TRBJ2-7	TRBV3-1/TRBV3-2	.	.	CASSSGLSYEQYF	TGTGCCAGCAGTAGCGGCCTCTCCTACGAGCAGTACTTC
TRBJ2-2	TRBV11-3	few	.	CASSPGGTGELFF	TGTGCCAGCAGCCCAGGGGGGACCGGGGAGCTGTTTTTT
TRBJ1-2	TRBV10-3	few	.	CAISEGLGHGGYTF	TGTGCCATCAGTGAAGGGCTAGGACACGGTGGCTACACCTTC
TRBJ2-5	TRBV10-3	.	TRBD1	CAISDGTGGARETQYF	TGTGCCATCAGTGATGGGACAGGGGGCGCCCGAGAGACCCAGTACTTC
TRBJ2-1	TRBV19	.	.	CASSIGALASEQFF	TGTGCCAGTAGTATAGGGGCCCTAGCCTCTGAGCAGTTCTTC